The 27 T cell receptor beta chains below come from one sample, sequenced in a study of shared clonotypes between healthy human individuals. TCRdb keeps only in-frame clones here, not all; method: immunoSEQ multiplex PCR. This sample has approximately 2.4 million clones, with approximately 94% found just once. Sequences were obtained from naive CD4+ T cells sorted from blood. Subset of the sample: CD45RA+ positively selected. All receptors derive from a young man in good health.

CDR3 residues: CASRVISLGETQYF. In DNA, the CDR3 is TGTGCCAGCCGCGTTATCTCGTTGGGAGAGACCCAGTACTTC. The rearrangement joins TRBV6-6 to TRBJ2-5; unclear D gene. Trimming removed 8 bases from V and 4 bases from J, with 17 bases in between. The CDR3 is 14 amino acids. CDR1 is MNHNY, CDR2 SVGAGI, per germline (reference sequence).

The V call is TRBV25-1, the J call TRBJ1-2; D remains ambiguous. The germline CDR1 and CDR2 sequences are MGHDK and SYGVNS. The CDR3 has 12 amino acids. Trimming stripped 2 bases from V and 7 bases from J, with 8 bases between. The DNA for the CDR3 is TGTGCCAGCAGTGAAAGACTTCTTGGCTACACCTTC. It codes for CASSERLLGYTF.

This chain connects TRBV11-2 to TRBJ2-7; D unresolved. The germline CDR1 and CDR2 sequences are SGHAT and FQNNGV. The V end was cut by 2 bases, the J end by 3 bases, with 11 bases between. The CDR3 is 14 amino acids. CDR3 in amino acids: CASSLLPPRYEQYF. As DNA, the CDR3 is TGTGCCAGCAGCTTACTCCCACCCCGCTACGAGCAGTACTTC.

The chain joins TRBV4-3 to TRBJ2-1; perhaps TRBD2 as D (5 bases). CDR1 and CDR2 (germline): LGHNA, YSLEER. This CDR3 is built from 15 residues. V lost 4 bases, J lost 0 bases, and 10 bases lay in between. CDR3 sequence: CASSPGESSYNEQFF. The DNA of the CDR3 is TGCGCCAGCAGCCCCGGGGAGAGCTCCTACAATGAGCAGTTCTTC.

This chain joins TRBV7-9 and TRBJ1-1; D is possibly TRBD1 (6 bases). Trimming cost V 4 bases and J 9 bases, with 12 bases left between them. The CDR3 totals 12 residues. CDR1 and CDR2 (germline): SEHNR, FQNEAQ (reference sequence). The CDR3 is CASSSKGGKAFF. The CDR3 DNA follows: TGTGCCAGCAGCTCGAAGGGGGGGAAAGCTTTCTTT.

The rearrangement links TRBV2 to TRBJ2-1; D unresolved. There are 13 residues in the CDR3. Trimming stripped 4 bases from V and 4 bases from J, with 8 bases between. The germline gives CDR1 SNHLY, CDR2 FYNNEI. The CDR3 DNA reads as TGTGCCAGCAGTGTCAACAGATACAATGAGCAGTTCTTC. The encoded protein is CASSVNRYNEQFF.

The rearrangement joins TRBV29-1 to TRBJ1-1; weak D call: TRBD1 (5 bases). Trimming stripped 1 base from V and 4 bases from J, with 13 bases between. Per the germline V gene, CDR1 is SQVTM and CDR2 is ANQGSEA. The length of the CDR3 is 14 residues. This chain's CDR3 is CSVEGLGGSTEAFF. The CDR3 DNA sequence: TGCAGCGTTGAAGGTCTTGGGGGGAGCACTGAAGCTTTCTTT.

This chain links TRBV2 with TRBJ1-2; D not certain. The CDR3 totals 16 residues. The V gene lost 1 base and the J gene lost 0 bases, with 12 bases spanning the gap. Germline lookup yields CDR1 SNHLY and CDR2 FYNNEI. The CDR3, as DNA: TGTGCCAGCAGTGAAGATTTGGCGGCAGCTAACTATGGCTACACCTTC. This translates into CASSEDLAAANYGYTF.

The chain combines TRBV7-9 with TRBJ1-2; tentatively, D is TRBD1 (6 bases). Trimming pared 4 bases from V and 7 bases from J, leaving 22 bases between. There are 16 residues in the CDR3. Per the germline V gene, CDR1 is SEHNR and CDR2 is FQNEAQ (reference sequence). The DNA of the CDR3 is TGTGCCAGCAGCTCCAGGACAGAGGGGGGTTCGGTTGGCTACACCTTC. Encoded protein: CASSSRTEGGSVGYTF.

The J gene is TRBJ1-6, the V gene TRBV2; D might be TRBD1 (5 bases). V was cut by 4 bases and J by 6 bases, with 16 bases left in between. There are 16 residues in the CDR3. Germline assignment: CDR1 SNHLY and CDR2 FYNNEI. DNA for the CDR3: TGTGCCAGCAGTGCGGGATGGGGGACTGCTAATTCACCCCTCCACTTT. Translated: CASSAGWGTANSPLHF.

In this sample, this clone turned up a few times. This same CDR3 is encoded by further DNA sequences in the sample. CDR3 region: CASSFTGSSYEQYF. The CDR3 nucleotides read TGTGCCAGCAGCTTTACAGGGAGCTCCTACGAGCAGTACTTC. The J gene is TRBJ2-7, the V gene TRBV7-2, with D tentatively TRBD1 (6 bases). The V gene's germline CDR1 is SGHTA and CDR2 FQGNSA. V was trimmed by 3 bases and J by 0 bases, leaving 9 bases between them. The CDR3 spans 14 residues.

This rearrangement joins TRBV2 to TRBJ1-5; no clear D gene. Germline V gives CDR1 SNHLY, CDR2 FYNNEI. The ends were cut back, 4 bases at V and 0 bases at J, with 7 bases in the middle. The CDR3 extends over 14 amino acids. The CDR3 loop is CASSAAYSNQPQHF. Here the CDR3 DNA reads TGTGCCAGCAGTGCGGCCTATAGCAATCAGCCCCAGCATTTT.

As regards this clone: At one end, the junction sequence differs from germline, possibly due to a read error. The genes are TRBV7-7 and TRBJ2-1; perhaps D is TRBD1 or TRBD2 (5 bases each). CDR3 size: 16 residues. Germline V gene lookup returns CDR1 SSHAT and CDR2 FNYEAQ (reference sequence). For the CDR3, the DNA is TGTGCTAGCAGCTTAGACGGGGCGAGCTCCTACAATGAGCAGTTCTTC. Protein product: CASSLDGASSYNEQFF.

The chain employs TRBV5-4 and TRBJ1-2; 8 bases agree with TRBD1. V was clipped by 4 bases and J by 6 bases; unmatched bases: 11. The germline CDR1 and CDR2 sequences are SGHNT and YYREEE (reference sequence). CDR3 length: 15 amino acids. The CDR3 DNA reads as TGTGCCAGCAGCCCAAAGAACACAGGGGGAGATGGCTACACCTTC. Protein product: CASSPKNTGGDGYTF. Looking up the rest from reference TRBV5-4 and TRBJ1-2 gives the full variable domain: ETGVTQSPTHLIKTRGQQVTLRCSSQSGHNTVSWYQQALGQGPQFIFQYYREEENGRGNFPPRFSGLQFPNYSSELNVNALELDDSALYLCASSPKNTGGDGYTFGSGTRLTVV.

The chain recombines TRBV6-4 with TRBJ1-5, with TRBD1 matching 10 bases. Trimming at V came to 5 bases and at J to 6 bases, leaving 7 bases not matched to a gene. The CDR3 totals 15 residues. The germline V gene encodes CDR1 MRHNA and CDR2 SNTAGT. The DNA for the CDR3 is TGTGCCAGCAGTTATAAGACAGGGGGCCGTCAGCCCCAGCATTTT. It specifies CASSYKTGGRQPQHF.

The chain employs TRBV6-1 and TRBJ2-7; 10 nucleotides agree with TRBD2. Germline CDR1 and CDR2: MNHNS and SASEGT. This CDR3 has 17 residues. J gave up 0 bases and V 3 bases, and 8 bases lay outside the gene matches. The CDR3 here is CASSERVAGGLSYEQYF. The CDR3 DNA follows: TGTGCCAGCAGTGAGAGGGTAGCGGGGGGCCTCTCCTACGAGCAGTACTTC.

The rearrangement links TRBV6-5 to TRBJ1-1, with D possibly being TRBD1 (5 bases). Trimming pared 5 bases from V and 10 bases from J, leaving 20 bases between. Germline V gives CDR1 MNHEY, CDR2 SVGAGI. The CDR3 runs 14 residues. The DNA for the CDR3 is TGTGCCAGCAGTCAGGGCCTCCAGGGCGGAGGAGCTTTCTTT. Translated: CASSQGLQGGGAFF.

The chain combines TRBV27 with TRBJ2-5; 8 nucleotides agree with TRBD2. The V gene's germline CDR1 is MNHEY and CDR2 SMNVEV (reference sequence). This CDR3 contains 15 residues. Unmatched junction bases numbered 6, after V lost 4 bases and J lost 2 bases. DNA of the CDR3: TGTGCCAGCAGTTCTAAGCGGGGGCCTCAAGAGACCCAGTACTTC. Protein: CASSSKRGPQETQYF.

The chain carries TRBV5-6 and TRBJ2-1; perhaps D is TRBD1 or TRBD2 (6 bases each). Germline V gene sequence: CDR1 SGHDT, CDR2 YYEEEE. The V end was cut by 2 bases, the J end by 0 bases, with 12 bases between. The CDR3 has 16 amino acids. The CDR3 protein is CASSLLTGASYNEQFF. The CDR3 DNA follows: TGTGCCAGCAGCTTATTAACGGGGGCCTCCTACAATGAGCAGTTCTTC.

The V gene is TRBV11-3, the J gene TRBJ2-1; the D is unclear. The CDR3 length is 12 residues. Germline V CDR1 and CDR2: SGHNT, YENEEA. V lost 1 base, J lost 6 bases, and 4 bases lay in between. The CDR3 is CASSLGANEQFF. The DNA of the CDR3 is TGTGCCAGCAGCTTAGGGGCCAATGAGCAGTTCTTC.

This clone was seen once. The V call is TRBV9, the J call TRBJ1-1; D gene unclear. Trimming pared 0 bases from V and 1 base from J, leaving 10 bases between. CDR3 length: 15 residues. The germline gives CDR1 SGDLS, CDR2 YYNGEE. The CDR3 loop reads CASSVVGEPNTEAFF. The CDR3 DNA sequence: TGTGCCAGCAGCGTAGTAGGAGAACCGAACACTGAAGCTTTCTTT. The full variable domain, with the rest looked up from reference TRBV9 and TRBJ1-1, is DSGVTQTPKHLITATGQRVTLRCSPRSGDLSVYWYQQSLDQGLQFLIQYYNGEERAKGNILERFSAQQFPDLHSELNLSSLELGDSALYFCASSVVGEPNTEAFFGQGTRLTVV.

In its sample, this clone was seen once. The V and J genes are TRBV7-2 and TRBJ2-1; 16 nucleotides line up with TRBD2. V gave up 5 bases and J gave up 15 bases; unmatched junction bases: 13. Germline V lookup: CDR1 SGHTA, CDR2 FQGNSA. The CDR3 runs to 16 residues. The CDR3 DNA reads as TGTGCCAGCAGCCCAACGACTGGGACTAGCGGGAGGGATAGGTTCTTC. This sequence encodes CASSPTTGTSGRDRFF.

This rearrangement joins TRBV4-1 to TRBJ2-7, with 8 bases matching TRBD2. This CDR3 is 14 amino acids long. Germline CDR1 reads MGHRA; CDR2 reads YSYEKL. J lost 7 bases, V lost 4 bases, and 9 bases had no gene match. In nucleotides, the CDR3 is TGCGCCAGCAGCCCGTCAGAGGCGGGGGGTGAGCAGTACTTC. This sequence encodes CASSPSEAGGEQYF.

The chain is built from TRBV19 and TRBJ1-6; D call uncertain. V was shortened by 5 bases and J by 9 bases, with 14 bases between the two germline ends. The CDR3 has 14 amino acids. The V gene's germline CDR1 is LNHDA and CDR2 SQIVND (reference sequence). CDR3 loop: CASSLEVYRSPLHF. DNA of the CDR3: TGTGCCAGTAGTCTCGAAGTCTATCGTTCACCCCTCCACTTT.

This clone was detected once. This rearrangement joins TRBV30 to TRBJ2-3; D is unclear. The CDR3 runs 13 residues. CDR1 GTSNPN and CDR2 SVGIG come from the germline V gene (reference sequence). Trimming left V 0 bases short and J 4 bases short, with 8 bases between. CDR3 protein: CAWSVRRSDTQYF. The CDR3 coding sequence is TGTGCCTGGAGTGTACGGCGGTCAGATACGCAGTATTTT. Full variable domain (remainder filled in from reference TRBV30 and TRBJ2-3): SQTIHQWPATLVQPVGSPLSLECTVEGTSNPNLYWYRQAAGRGLQLLFYSVGIGQISSEVPQNLSASRPQDRQFILSSKKLLLSDSGFYLCAWSVRRSDTQYFGPGTRLTVL.

V is TRBV7-2 and J is TRBJ1-6; D uncertain. Germline lookup yields CDR1 SGHTA and CDR2 FQGNSA. CDR3 length: 15 residues. Trimming left V 4 bases short and J 7 bases short, with 14 bases between. The CDR3 DNA reads TGTGCCAGCAGCTCTCAAGGATCGAAGAATTCACCCCTCCACTTT. Amino acid sequence: CASSSQGSKNSPLHF.

V usage is TRBV7-9 and J usage is TRBJ2-2, with D perhaps TRBD2 (6 bases). Germline CDR1 reads SEHNR; CDR2 reads FQNEAQ (reference sequence). Trimming took off 4 bases at V and 14 bases at J, with 14 bases between the two ends. This CDR3 region has 12 residues. The CDR3 is CASSSIDGGLFF. In DNA, the CDR3 is TGTGCCAGCAGCTCAATCGACGGGGGTCTGTTTTTT.